The present T cell receptor beta chain was sequenced within a study of OX40 agonist ivuxolimab in advanced cancers. TCRdb keeps only in-frame clones here, not all; method: immunoSEQ multiplex PCR. The sample has some 45,000 clones, 82% seen once. Trimming stripped 0 bases from V and 12 bases from J, with 15 bases between. CDR1 MNHEY and CDR2 SVGAGI come from the germline V gene. The CDR3 contains 13 residues. The chain combines TRBV6-5 with TRBJ2-7; D remains unclear. The material sequenced was CD4+ or CD8+ T cells sorted from blood, taken in a trial of the OX40 agonist ivuxolimab. The clonotype comes from an adult with an advanced solid tumor such as melanoma, head and neck, liver or kidney cancer. The CDR3 sequence: CASSYSTPSPWYF. In nucleotides, the CDR3 is TGTGCCAGCAGTTACTCGACTCCCTCGCCGTGGTACTTC.